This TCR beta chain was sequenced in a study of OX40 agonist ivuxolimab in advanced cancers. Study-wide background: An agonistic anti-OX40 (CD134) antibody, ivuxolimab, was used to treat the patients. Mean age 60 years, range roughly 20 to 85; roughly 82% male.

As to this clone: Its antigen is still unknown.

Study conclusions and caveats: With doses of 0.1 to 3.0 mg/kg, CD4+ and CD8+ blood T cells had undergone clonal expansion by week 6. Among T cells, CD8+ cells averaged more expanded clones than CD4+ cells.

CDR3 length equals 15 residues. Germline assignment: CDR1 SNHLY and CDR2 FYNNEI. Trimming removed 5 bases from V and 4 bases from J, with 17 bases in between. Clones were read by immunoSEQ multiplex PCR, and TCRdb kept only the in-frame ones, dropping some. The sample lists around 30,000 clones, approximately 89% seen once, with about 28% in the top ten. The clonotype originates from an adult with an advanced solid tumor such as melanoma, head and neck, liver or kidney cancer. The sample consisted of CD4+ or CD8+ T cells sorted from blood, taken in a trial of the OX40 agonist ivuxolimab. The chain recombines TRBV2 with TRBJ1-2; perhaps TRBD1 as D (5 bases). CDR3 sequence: CASSPGPNGAYGYTF. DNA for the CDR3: TGTGCCAGCAGTCCAGGCCCCAATGGGGCCTATGGCTACACCTTC.